This T cell receptor beta chain is from a study of CD8+ T cells in alopecia areata. RNA was isolated and reverse transcribed to cDNA, the sequencing template. The protocol was immunoSEQ multiplex PCR, while the TCRdb copy is restricted to in-frame clones and leaves out a portion. The top ten clones hold approximately 21% of a sample with some 7,000 clones, 67% of them seen once. Germline lookup yields CDR1 SGHTA and CDR2 FQGNSA. V shed 1 base and J shed 7 bases, with 13 bases lying between them. The CDR3 contains 15 residues. Alopecia areata patients gave lesional scalp punch biopsies and peripheral blood samples.

Sequenced here: skin, sampled at week 0. This sequence originates from a human donor with alopecia areata. J is TRBJ2-2 and V is TRBV7-2; maybe TRBD2 (5 bases). CDR3 DNA sequence: TGTGCCAGCAGCTTAGATAATCGGCGGGTCGGGGAGCTGTTTTTT. Residues: CASSLDNRRVGELFF.